What follows are 27 T cell receptor beta chains derived from one specimen sequenced in a study of shared clonotypes between healthy human individuals. This table comes from immunoSEQ multiplex PCR, and its TCRdb copy is limited to in-frame clones, with some not included. The data hold some 1,100,000 clones, with about 84% observed a single time. The sample consisted of memory CD4+ T cells from PBMCs. As to subset: CD45RA-negative fraction. All receptors come from a man aged 18 to 29 in good health. Some clones in this sample may be carry-over from other donors' samples.

J is TRBJ2-2 and V is TRBV7-3; either TRBD1 or TRBD2 may fit D (5 bases each). The CDR3 loop spans 15 amino acids. V gave up 11 bases and J gave up 0 bases, with 16 bases separating them. The germline CDR1 and CDR2 sequences are SGHTA and FQGTGA. The CDR3: CAGTPGTTNTGELFF. The CDR3 DNA follows: TGTGCCGGCACTCCCGGGACCACGAACACCGGGGAGCTGTTTTTT. Combining the CDR3 with reference TRBV7-3 and TRBJ2-2 gives the whole variable domain GAGVSQTPSNKVTEKGKYVELRCDPISGHTALYWYRQSLGQGPEFLIYFQGTGAADDSGLPNDRFFAVRPEGSVSTLKIQRTERGDSAVYLCAGTPGTTNTGELFFGEGSRLTVL.

The chain combines TRBV23-1 with TRBJ2-7; 8 positions match TRBD1. TRBV23-1 is an ORF, with its function uncertain. J was trimmed by 0 bases and V by 5 bases; bases with no gene match: 3. The CDR3 contains 14 residues. This CDR3 is CASSVTGASYEQYF. CDR3 DNA sequence: TGCGCCAGCAGTGTGACAGGGGCCTCCTACGAGCAGTACTTC.

The V and J genes are TRBV6-1 and TRBJ2-7; no firm D call. The CDR3 consists of 11 residues. Germline V gene lookup returns CDR1 MNHNS and CDR2 SASEGT. Written as DNA, the CDR3 is TGTCTGTTTCGCCCAAGCTACGAGCAGTACTTC. Its protein is CLFRPSYEQYF.

The rearrangement uses TRBV7-4 and TRBJ2-1; D remains ambiguous. The CDR3 extends over 14 amino acids. V dropped 4 bases and J dropped 0 bases, with 7 bases sitting between them. Germline loops: CDR1 SGHVT, CDR2 SQSDAQ. The CDR3 bases are TGTGCCAGCAGCTACCTAGGCTCCTACAATGAGCAGTTCTTC. Its translation is CASSYLGSYNEQFF.

This chain uses TRBV6-6 with TRBJ2-2; D may be TRBD1 (5 bases). The CDR3 runs to 16 residues. V lost 6 bases to trimming and J lost 0 bases, with 14 bases between them. Germline-derived CDR1 and CDR2 are MNHNY and SVGAGI (reference sequence). The DNA for the CDR3 is TGTGCCAGCAGCCCAAGACAGAGAGCGAACACCGGGGAGCTGTTTTTT. It specifies CASSPRQRANTGELFF.

This clone was detected ten times or more. Other nucleotide sequences in the sample specify the same CDR3. The chain has TRBV7-8 and TRBJ1-2; no clear D gene. This CDR3 comprises 13 residues. Trimming shortened V by 2 bases and J by 4 bases, and 8 bases separated the two germline ends. Germline V gene lookup returns CDR1 SGHVS and CDR2 FQNEAQ. The CDR3 DNA follows: TGTGCCAGCAGCTTAAGTGTCGCCTATGGCTACACCTTC. It yields the protein CASSLSVAYGYTF.

The chain carries TRBV5-1 and TRBJ2-1, with D unclear. Per germline, CDR1 SGHRS and CDR2 YFSETQ. Trimming stripped 1 base from V and 3 bases from J, with 5 bases between. CDR3 length equals 13 residues. DNA of the CDR3: TGCGCCAGCAGCTTGTCCAACTACAATGAGCAGTTCTTC. Translation: CASSLSNYNEQFF.

This sequence joins TRBV15 and TRBJ2-5; D ambiguous. The better agreement between TRBJ2-7 and the DNA end casts doubt on the J call. This CDR3 spans 15 amino acids. Per germline, CDR1 LNHNV and CDR2 YYDKDF (reference sequence). The CDR3 reads CATSRGRLTLYEQYF. The CDR3 coding sequence is TGTGCCACCAGCAGAGGCCGTTTAACCCTCTACGAGCAGTACTTC.

Concerning this clone itself: The junction departs from the called germline gene at one end, perhaps through a read error. The same CDR3 also results from other DNA sequences found in this sample. The chain recombines TRBV7-3 with TRBJ1-2; the D gene is possibly TRBD1 (5 bases). The germline V gene encodes CDR1 SGHTA and CDR2 FQGTGA. The CDR3 has 13 residues. CDR3 amino acids: CASSPDRNYGYTF. For the CDR3, the DNA is TGTGCCAGCAGTCCCGACAGAAACTATGGCTACACTTTC.

In regard to this clone: It is unclear where the CDR3 begins or ends on the DNA, so no DNA is shown, and the CDR3 is as TCRdb lists it. The rearrangement uses TRBV25-1 and TRBJ2-5; whether TRBD2, the table's D call, matches the DNA was not checked. The CDR3 contains 12 residues when both ends are counted. CDR1 and CDR2 from the germline V gene are MGHDK and SYGVNS. The CDR3 reads CASSTSVATQYF.

This chain uses TRBV28 with TRBJ1-5; D not certain. Germline CDR1 reads MDHEN; CDR2 reads SYDVKM. V lost 6 bases to trimming and J lost 0 bases, with 15 bases between them. The CDR3 sequence is 16 residues long. The CDR3, as DNA: TGTGCCAGCAGGGGCCGTGGGCGCGGTAGCAATCAGCCCCAGCATTTT. Its protein is CASRGRGRGSNQPQHF.

The table lists this clone with a count of one. V usage is TRBV11-1 and J usage is TRBJ2-3, with 8 bases identical to TRBD2. J was trimmed by 6 bases and V by 3 bases; bases with no gene match: 8. Germline loops: CDR1 SGHAT, CDR2 FQDESV (reference sequence). This CDR3 contains 15 residues. The DNA for the CDR3 is TGTGCCAGCAGCTTGACGGGAGGGCCGGGGGATACGCAGTATTTT. Encoded protein: CASSLTGGPGDTQYF.

The chain uses TRBV7-2 and TRBJ1-3, with TRBD1 as a possible D gene (6 bases). Trimming cost V 5 bases and J 0 bases, with 11 bases left between them. Germline CDR1 SGHTA, CDR2 FQGNSA. CDR3 length: 15 amino acids. In DNA, the CDR3 is TGTGCCAGCAGCCCAGGGGCAGGCTCTGGAAACACCATATATTTT. Translation gives CASSPGAGSGNTIYF.

In DNA, the CDR3 is TGTGCCATCAGTGGACTAGCCTCCTACGAGCAGTACTTC. It specifies CAISGLASYEQYF. V and J are TRBV10-3 and TRBJ2-7; 7 bases match TRBD2. CDR1 ENHRY and CDR2 SYGVKD come from the germline V gene. The CDR3 consists of 13 residues. V was pared by 4 bases and J by 0 bases, with 0 bases of the junction left unmatched.

The chain recombines TRBV28 with TRBJ2-1; TRBD2 is a possible D gene (5 bases). The germline V and J ends were trimmed by 5 bases and 9 bases, with 20 bases remaining between them. Germline-derived CDR1 and CDR2 are MDHEN and SYDVKM. This CDR3 contains 15 residues. CDR3 sequence: CASSPRLAPGSEQFF. CDR3 coding DNA: TGTGCCAGCAGTCCCCGTCTAGCCCCCGGTAGTGAGCAGTTCTTC.

Many counts were recorded for this clone. This sequence joins TRBV28 and TRBJ2-5; D might be TRBD1 or TRBD2, each matching 6 bases. V lost 5 bases to trimming and J lost 4 bases, with 17 bases between them. Germline CDR1 reads MDHEN; CDR2 reads SYDVKM. This CDR3 contains 15 residues. In nucleotides, the CDR3 is TGTGCCAGCAGTGAAAGCAGAGGGGGGCGAGAGACCCAGTACTTC. Translating it yields CASSESRGGRETQYF.

CDR3 DNA sequence: TGTGCCAGCTCACCAAGACTAGCAGGGACCTACGAGCAGTACTTC. It yields the protein CASSPRLAGTYEQYF. The gene calls are TRBV18 and TRBJ2-7, with 7 bases fitting TRBD2. Germline V gene sequence: CDR1 KGHSH, CDR2 LQKENI. The J segment lost 2 bases and the V segment lost 2 bases, leaving 6 bases of the junction unmatched. CDR3 size: 15 residues.

The V and J genes are TRBV5-1 and TRBJ2-5; 8 nucleotides match TRBD2. There are 14 residues in the CDR3. The V and J ends lost 0 bases and 5 bases, in that order; junction bases with no gene match: 3. Per germline, CDR1 SGHRS and CDR2 YFSETQ. Here the CDR3 reads CASSLDSGSETQYF. The DNA for the CDR3 is TGCGCCAGCAGCTTGGACAGCGGGAGTGAGACCCAGTACTTC. The whole variable domain, filled in from reference TRBV5-1 and TRBJ2-5, reads KAGVTQTPRYLIKTRGQQVTLSCSPISGHRSVSWYQQTPGQGLQFLFEYFSETQRNKGNFPGRFSGRQFSNSRSEMNVSTLELGDSALYLCASSLDSGSETQYFGPGTRLLVL.

This sequence joins TRBV30 and TRBJ1-1; no definite D call. The CDR3 spans 14 residues. The V end was cut by 0 bases, the J end by 1 base, with 9 bases between. CDR1 is GTSNPN and CDR2 is SVGIG in the germline V gene (reference sequence). Here the CDR3 reads CAWSVRFGNTEAFF. The CDR3 coding sequence is TGTGCCTGGAGTGTACGTTTTGGGAACACTGAAGCTTTCTTT.

This clone was observed many times. The chain combines TRBV7-3 with TRBJ1-2; TRBD1 might be the D (5 bases). V lost 5 bases and J 7 bases, leaving 17 bases between the germline ends. The germline CDR1 and CDR2 sequences are SGHTA and FQGTGA. The CDR3 is made up of 14 amino acids. The CDR3 protein is CASSTPGTTGGYTF. CDR3 bases: TGTGCCAGCAGCACACCTGGGACCACGGGTGGCTACACCTTC.

The rearrangement uses TRBV2 and TRBJ2-1; D remains unclear. With 8 bases removed from V and 3 bases from J, the gap between germline ends came to 14 bases. The CDR3 loop spans 14 amino acids. Germline-derived CDR1 and CDR2 are SNHLY and FYNNEI. The CDR3 loop is CASAQDPRYNEQFF. DNA of the CDR3: TGTGCCAGCGCCCAGGATCCCCGCTACAATGAGCAGTTCTTC.

This chain links TRBV11-2 with TRBJ2-5; 7 positions agree with TRBD2. The CDR3 is made up of 15 amino acids. Germline CDR1 and CDR2: SGHAT and FQNNGV. The J segment lost 5 bases and the V segment lost 5 bases, leaving 11 bases of the junction unmatched. In DNA form, the CDR3 reads TGTGCCAGCAGCGCCGATGCGGTCGGGGGGGAGACCCAGTACTTC. Residues: CASSADAVGGETQYF.

J is TRBJ1-4 and V is TRBV15; 7 positions agree with TRBD1. CDR1 and CDR2 from the germline V gene are LNHNV and YYDKDF (reference sequence). CDR3 length equals 15 residues. The V segment lost 2 bases and the J segment 7 bases; nucleotides outside the gene matches: 7. CDR3 residues: CATSRSTGPPEKLFF. The CDR3 bases are TGTGCCACCAGCAGATCGACAGGGCCCCCTGAAAAACTGTTTTTT.

The sample holds one count of this clone. V is TRBV5-1 and J is TRBJ2-1; 7 positions match TRBD1. Trimming removed 4 bases from V and 7 bases from J; junction bases left unmatched: 8. The CDR3 spans 14 residues. Germline V CDR1 and CDR2: SGHRS, YFSETQ. The CDR3 is CASSPGQNWNEQFF. DNA of the CDR3: TGCGCCAGCAGCCCGGGACAGAACTGGAATGAGCAGTTCTTC. Based on the CDR3 plus reference TRBV5-1 and TRBJ2-1, the full variable domain is KAGVTQTPRYLIKTRGQQVTLSCSPISGHRSVSWYQQTPGQGLQFLFEYFSETQRNKGNFPGRFSGRQFSNSRSEMNVSTLELGDSALYLCASSPGQNWNEQFFGPGTRLTVL.

The gene calls are TRBV2 and TRBJ2-7, with TRBD1 as a possible D gene (6 bases). Germline loops: CDR1 SNHLY, CDR2 FYNNEI. This CDR3 contains 14 residues. Trimming took off 7 bases at V and 9 bases at J, with 22 bases between the two ends. In DNA form, the CDR3 reads TGTGCCAGCAACGTGGACAGCTCCTACGGTTCGCAGTACTTC. Its translation: CASNVDSSYGSQYF.

The chain employs TRBV5-4 and TRBJ2-7, with 12 bases matching TRBD1. The CDR3 has 15 amino acids. Trimming removed 4 bases from V and 6 bases from J; junction bases left unmatched: 8. Germline V gene data show CDR1 as SGHNT and CDR2 as YYREEE (reference sequence). CDR3 sequence: CASSRGQGAPGEQYF. The DNA for the CDR3 is TGTGCCAGCAGCCGGGGACAGGGGGCGCCTGGCGAGCAGTACTTC.

The sample holds one count of this clone. Within the sample, other DNA sequences also encode this same CDR3. The rearrangement links TRBV9 to TRBJ2-6; D not certain. CDR1 SGDLS and CDR2 YYNGEE come from the germline V gene. The CDR3 sequence is 15 residues long. V lost 0 bases, J lost 1 base, and 5 bases lay in between. For the CDR3, the DNA is TGTGCCAGCAGCGTAGGTGGGTCTGGGGCCAACGTCCTGACTTTC. The encoded protein is CASSVGGSGANVLTF.